A single sample is the source of the 27 T cell receptor beta chains below, sequenced in a study of blood T cell repertoires in COVID-19. Sequencing used immunoSEQ multiplex PCR; TCRdb keeps in-frame clones, though not all of them. The sample lists 150,000 to 180,000 clones; around 85% were seen once. Sequenced material: peripheral blood. Receptors were obtained from a man between 60 and 75 years old with COVID-19, enrolled during active disease.

The genes are TRBV4-3 and TRBJ1-6, with TRBD1 identical over 8 bases. Trimming at V came to 6 bases and at J to 4 bases, leaving 5 bases not matched to a gene. CDR3 length equals 15 residues. Germline V gene lookup returns CDR1 LGHNA and CDR2 YSLEER. CDR3 in DNA: TGCGCCAGCAGACAGGGGGGCTTATATAATTCACCCCTCCACTTT. Residues: CASRQGGLYNSPLHF.

The chain joins TRBV5-1 to TRBJ2-7; maybe TRBD2 (7 bases). Germline values: CDR1 SGHRS, CDR2 YFSETQ. The length of the CDR3 is 13 residues. V was shortened by 7 bases and J by 0 bases, with 11 bases between the two germline ends. The CDR3 DNA reads as TGCGCCAGCGGGAGGGACAACTCCTACGAGCAGTACTTC. Encoded protein: CASGRDNSYEQYF.

This clone showed up just once. This chain joins TRBV6-6 and TRBJ2-1, with TRBD1 matching over 8 bases. This CDR3 comprises 16 residues. V trimming: 5 bases; J trimming: 4 bases; junction bases outside the gene matches: 10. In germline, CDR1 is MNHNY, CDR2 SVGAGI (reference sequence). CDR3: CASSLELQGAYNEQFF. Written as DNA, the CDR3 is TGTGCCAGCAGTCTGGAATTGCAGGGGGCTTACAATGAGCAGTTCTTC.

The chain is built from TRBV18 and TRBJ1-2; tentatively, D is TRBD1 (5 bases). Germline V gene lookup returns CDR1 KGHSH and CDR2 LQKENI. Trimming removed 3 bases from V and 4 bases from J, with 12 bases in between. The CDR3 has 14 amino acids. The DNA of the CDR3 is TGTGCCAGCTCACCCGAGGAGGGGAGCTATGGCTACACCTTC. Residues: CASSPEEGSYGYTF.

This clone was picked up one time. V and J are TRBV28 and TRBJ1-5, with D hard to call. Between the trimmed V and J ends, which lost 2 bases and 7 bases, there was a span of 15 bases. This CDR3 contains 15 residues. Germline CDR1 is MDHEN and CDR2 is SYDVKM. CDR3 loop: CASSLELGGTQPQHF. As DNA, the CDR3 is TGTGCCAGCAGTTTAGAGCTTGGCGGAACCCAGCCCCAGCATTTT.

The rearrangement uses TRBV11-1 and TRBJ2-7; TRBD1 agrees at 9 bases. CDR3 size: 15 residues. J lost 4 bases, V lost 6 bases, and 10 bases had no gene match. Per germline, CDR1 SGHAT and CDR2 FQDESV (reference sequence). The CDR3 DNA reads as TGTGCCAGCAGTTCAACCGGGACAGGGAAATACGAGCAGTACTTC. Protein product: CASSSTGTGKYEQYF.

This chain uses TRBV12-3 or TRBV12-4 with TRBJ1-5; D unresolved. V was trimmed by 7 bases and J by 4 bases, leaving 11 bases between them. This CDR3 is 13 amino acids long. CDR3 DNA: TGTGCCAGCACCACGTCGGGGAATCAGCCCCAGCATTTT. This sequence encodes CASTTSGNQPQHF.

The chain employs TRBV12-3 or TRBV12-4 and TRBJ1-1; D call uncertain. The CDR3 is 12 amino acids. V gave up 0 bases and J gave up 8 bases, with 7 bases separating them. CDR3 protein: CASSLASLEAFF. For the CDR3, the DNA is TGTGCCAGCAGTTTAGCGTCCTTAGAAGCTTTCTTT.

The chain carries TRBV4-3 and TRBJ1-2; possibly TRBD1 for D (5 bases). The CDR3 consists of 14 residues. Germline V gives CDR1 LGHNA, CDR2 YSLEER. V was cut by 0 bases and J by 7 bases, with 12 bases left in between. CDR3 region: CASSQERGEGGYTF. DNA for the CDR3: TGCGCCAGCAGCCAAGAACGAGGGGAGGGTGGCTACACCTTC.

The chain couples TRBV5-6 to TRBJ1-5, with D possibly TRBD1 on 5 matching bases. CDR1 is SGHDT and CDR2 is YYEEEE in the germline V gene. V was trimmed by 4 bases and J by 2 bases, leaving 22 bases between them. The length of the CDR3 is 18 residues. This CDR3 reads CASSGAGTGGVGNQPQHF. The CDR3 nucleotides are TGTGCCAGCAGCGGCGCCGGGACGGGAGGAGTGGGCAATCAGCCCCAGCATTTT.

The gene calls are TRBV5-4 and TRBJ1-3; D is unresolved. The germline V gene encodes CDR1 SGHNT and CDR2 YYREEE (reference sequence). The CDR3 has 14 amino acids. Trimming cost V 3 bases and J 4 bases, with 11 bases left between them. The CDR3 DNA follows: TGTGCCAGCAGCTCGGACTTAGTCGGAAACACCATATATTTT. It codes for CASSSDLVGNTIYF.

The chain uses TRBV2 and TRBJ1-2, with D hard to call. This CDR3 has 10 amino acids. Germline lookup yields CDR1 SNHLY and CDR2 FYNNEI. The ends were cut back, 8 bases at V and 4 bases at J, with 5 bases in the middle. DNA of the CDR3: TGTGCCAGCTCCCGCTATGGCTACACCTTC. It specifies CASSRYGYTF.

The CDR3 nucleotides read TGTGCCAGCAGCCCCGACAGGGCCCAAGGCTACACCTTC. Amino acids: CASSPDRAQGYTF. The gene calls are TRBV7-8 and TRBJ1-2; 7 bases are shared with TRBD1. Germline V lookup: CDR1 SGHVS, CDR2 FQNEAQ. Losses at the gene ends were 5 bases for V and 8 bases for J; bases not matched to a gene: 8. The CDR3 totals 13 residues. Full variable domain (remainder filled in from reference TRBV7-8 and TRBJ1-2): GAGVSQSPRYKVAKRGQDVALRCDPISGHVSLFWYQQALGQGPEFLTYFQNEAQLDKSGLPSDRFFAERPEGSVSTLKIQRTQQEDSAVYLCASSPDRAQGYTFGSGTRLTVV.

The chain recombines TRBV30 with TRBJ2-1; D not resolved. Deletions cut 4 bases from V and 5 bases from J, with 15 bases between. Germline values: CDR1 GTSNPN, CDR2 SVGIG (reference sequence). This CDR3 contains 14 residues. CDR3: CAWISVPQNNEQFF. The CDR3 bases are TGTGCCTGGATCTCGGTACCGCAAAACAATGAGCAGTTCTTC.

The V and J genes are TRBV6-5 and TRBJ1-4, with 9 bases lining up with TRBD1. V shed 4 bases, J shed 7 bases, and the junction held 7 bases outside the gene matches. The CDR3 loop spans 15 amino acids. In germline, CDR1 is MNHEY, CDR2 SVGAGI. CDR3 sequence: CASSSNRGLTEKLFF. In nucleotides, the CDR3 is TGTGCCAGCAGTTCAAACAGGGGGCTGACTGAAAAACTGTTTTTT.

The gene calls are TRBV4-2 and TRBJ1-1; D perhaps matches TRBD1 (5 bases). V gave up 4 bases and J gave up 3 bases, with 12 bases separating them. This CDR3 contains 14 residues. The V gene's germline CDR1 is LGHNA and CDR2 YNFKEQ. CDR3 DNA sequence: TGTGCCAGCAGCCGCGGACATGACGACACTGAAGCTTTCTTT. This encodes CASSRGHDDTEAFF.

This clone was seen a few times. The chain joins TRBV6-4 to TRBJ2-7; 7 bases fit TRBD2. The J segment lost 4 bases and the V segment lost 3 bases, leaving 9 bases of the junction unmatched. Germline loops: CDR1 MRHNA, CDR2 SNTAGT. The CDR3 totals 15 residues. The CDR3 DNA sequence: TGTGCCAGCAGTGATTCTTTTGCGGGGGATTACGAGCAGTACTTC. Its protein product is CASSDSFAGDYEQYF.

With regard to this clone: At one end, the junction sequence differs from germline, possibly due to a read error. The chain links TRBV11-2 to TRBJ2-3; D is unresolved. CDR3 length: 15 amino acids. Per the germline V gene, CDR1 is SGHAT and CDR2 is FQNNGV. The CDR3 sequence is CASSVDGLSTDTQYF. As DNA, the CDR3 is TGTGCCAGCAGCGTAGACGGGTTAAGCACAGATACGCAGTATTTT.

The chain joins TRBV28 to TRBJ1-1, with D uncertain. Trimming took 10 bases from V and 5 from J, leaving 14 bases between them. In germline, CDR1 is MDHEN, CDR2 SYDVKM. CDR3 size: 12 residues. The CDR3 DNA follows: TGTGCCACCCTAAAGGTGGAGACTGAAGCTTTCTTT. This sequence encodes CATLKVETEAFF.

Notes on this clone: Germline is not matched at one junction end, which may reflect a read error. This sequence joins TRBV7-7 and TRBJ2-2; perhaps TRBD1 as D (6 bases). Looked up from germline, CDR1 is SSHAT and CDR2 is FNYEAQ (reference sequence). CDR3 length: 15 amino acids. The CDR3 here is CASRAGNRATGELFF. The DNA of the CDR3 is TGTGCTAGCAGGGCCGGGAACAGGGCCACCGGGGAGCTGTTTTTT. The full variable domain, with the rest looked up from reference TRBV7-7 and TRBJ2-2, is GAGVSQSPRYKVTKRGQDVTLRCDPISSHATLYWYQQALGQGPEFLTYFNYEAQPDKSGLPSDRFSAERPEGSISTLTIQRTEQRDSAMYRCASRAGNRATGELFFGEGSRLTVL.

This chain uses TRBV28 with TRBJ1-2; possible D gene TRBD1, 5 bases. In germline, CDR1 is MDHEN, CDR2 SYDVKM. Trimming stripped 3 bases from V and 6 bases from J, with 8 bases between. The CDR3 is 12 amino acids. CDR3 DNA sequence: TGTGCCAGCAGTTTTTGGGGCGATGGCTACACCTTC. Protein sequence: CASSFWGDGYTF.

The chain is built from TRBV6-4 and TRBJ2-1; 15 nucleotides match TRBD2. The V and J ends lost 5 bases and 2 bases, in that order; junction bases with no gene match: 13. The CDR3 has 20 residues. CDR1 MRHNA and CDR2 SNTAGT come from the germline V gene. The CDR3 loop reads CASSLKRTSGGVGAYNEQFF. In nucleotides, the CDR3 is TGTGCCAGCAGTCTCAAGCGGACTAGCGGGGGGGTTGGTGCCTACAATGAGCAGTTCTTC.

This clone was detected only once. The gene calls are TRBV11-3 and TRBJ2-7; TRBD2 agrees at 10 bases. The CDR3 is 17 residues long. The J segment lost 5 bases and the V segment lost 4 bases, leaving 14 bases of the junction unmatched. Per the germline V gene, CDR1 is SGHNT and CDR2 is YENEEA. The DNA for the CDR3 is TGTGCCAGCAGCTCAGCGGGGGTAGCGGGAGGTCCTCACGAGCAGTACTTC. Translation gives CASSSAGVAGGPHEQYF.

This sequence joins TRBV18 and TRBJ2-1, with a possible D match to TRBD1 (7 bases). Trimming removed 2 bases from V and 5 bases from J, with 16 bases in between. CDR1 and CDR2 (germline): KGHSH, LQKENI. This CDR3 comprises 16 residues. This CDR3 reads CASSPLHRGLNNEQFF. CDR3 nucleotides: TGTGCCAGCTCACCATTACACAGGGGACTCAACAATGAGCAGTTCTTC.

This clone appeared a single time. The chain recombines TRBV5-6 with TRBJ2-7, with a weak D call TRBD1 (5 bases). V gave up 0 bases and J gave up 6 bases, with 10 bases separating them. The germline V gene encodes CDR1 SGHDT and CDR2 YYEEEE. The CDR3 runs 13 residues. In DNA, the CDR3 is TGTGCCAGCAGCTTGGACAGGTTTGGCGAGCAGTACTTC. This encodes CASSLDRFGEQYF.

The chain recombines TRBV27 with TRBJ1-6; D is unclear. Germline CDR1 is MNHEY and CDR2 is SMNVEV (reference sequence). Trimming took 5 bases from V and 8 from J, leaving 10 bases between them. The length of the CDR3 is 13 residues. Here the CDR3 reads CASSRHMDSPLHF. CDR3 nucleotides: TGTGCCAGCAGTCGCCACATGGATTCACCCCTCCACTTT.

This clone was detected only a few times. The rearrangement links TRBV28 to TRBJ1-6; a possible D gene is TRBD1 (5 bases). CDR1 is MDHEN and CDR2 is SYDVKM in the germline V gene. The CDR3 runs 14 residues. V was trimmed by 7 bases and J by 10 bases, leaving 17 bases between them. CDR3 amino acids: CASNKWGERSPLHF. Here the CDR3 DNA reads TGTGCCAGCAATAAGTGGGGGGAGCGATCACCCCTCCACTTT.